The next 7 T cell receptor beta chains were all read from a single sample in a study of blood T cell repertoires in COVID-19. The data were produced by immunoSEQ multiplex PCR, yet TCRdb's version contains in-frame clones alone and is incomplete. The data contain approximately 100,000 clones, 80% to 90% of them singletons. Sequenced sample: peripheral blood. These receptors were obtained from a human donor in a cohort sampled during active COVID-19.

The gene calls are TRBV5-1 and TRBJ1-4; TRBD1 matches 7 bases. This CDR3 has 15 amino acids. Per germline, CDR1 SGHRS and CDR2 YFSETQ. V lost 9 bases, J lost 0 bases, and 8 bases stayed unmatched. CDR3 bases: TGCGCCACCTCGACAGGGATTGCAACTAATGAAAAACTGTTTTTT. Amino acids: CATSTGIATNEKLFF. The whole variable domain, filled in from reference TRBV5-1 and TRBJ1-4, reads KAGVTQTPRYLIKTRGQQVTLSCSPISGHRSVSWYQQTPGQGLQFLFEYFSETQRNKGNFPGRFSGRQFSNSRSEMNVSTLELGDSALYLCATSTGIATNEKLFFGSGTQLSVL.

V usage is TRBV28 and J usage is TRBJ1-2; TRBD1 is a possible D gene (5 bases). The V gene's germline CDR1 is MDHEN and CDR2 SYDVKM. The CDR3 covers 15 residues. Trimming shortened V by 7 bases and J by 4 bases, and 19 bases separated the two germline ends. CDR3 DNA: TGTGCCAGCATAACCCGGACACCCTTAGGCTATGGCTACACCTTC. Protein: CASITRTPLGYGYTF.

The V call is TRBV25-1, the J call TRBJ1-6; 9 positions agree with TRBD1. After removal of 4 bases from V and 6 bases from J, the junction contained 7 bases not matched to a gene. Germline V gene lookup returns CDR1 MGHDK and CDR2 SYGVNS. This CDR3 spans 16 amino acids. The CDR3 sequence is CASSVPGTGLNSPLHF. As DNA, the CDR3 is TGTGCCAGCAGTGTACCCGGGACAGGGCTTAATTCACCCCTCCACTTT.

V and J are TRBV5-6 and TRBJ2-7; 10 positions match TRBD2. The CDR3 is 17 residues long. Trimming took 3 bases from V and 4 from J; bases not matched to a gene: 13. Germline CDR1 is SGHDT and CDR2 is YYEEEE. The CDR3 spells CASSSRASGGRRYEQYF. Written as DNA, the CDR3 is TGTGCCAGCAGCTCTCGGGCTAGCGGGGGCCGGAGATACGAGCAGTACTTC.

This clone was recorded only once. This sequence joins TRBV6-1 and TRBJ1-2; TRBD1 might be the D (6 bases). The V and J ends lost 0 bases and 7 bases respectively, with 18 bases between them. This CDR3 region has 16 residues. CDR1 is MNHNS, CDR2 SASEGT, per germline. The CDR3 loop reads CASSEASEGQSSGYTF. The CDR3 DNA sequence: TGTGCCAGCAGTGAAGCTTCCGAAGGACAGTCGAGTGGCTACACCTTC.

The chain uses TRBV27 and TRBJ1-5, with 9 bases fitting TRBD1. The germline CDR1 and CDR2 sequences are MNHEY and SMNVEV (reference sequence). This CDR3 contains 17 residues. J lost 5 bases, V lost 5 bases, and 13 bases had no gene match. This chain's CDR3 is CASSASGTGRPDQPQHF. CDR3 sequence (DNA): TGTGCCAGCAGTGCCTCCGGGACAGGGAGGCCCGATCAGCCCCAGCATTTT.

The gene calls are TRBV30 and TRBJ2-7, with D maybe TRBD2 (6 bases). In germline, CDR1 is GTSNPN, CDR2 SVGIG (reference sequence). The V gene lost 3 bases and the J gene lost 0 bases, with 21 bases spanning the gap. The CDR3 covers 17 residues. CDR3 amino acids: CAWSPLPGSASSYEQYF. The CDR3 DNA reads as TGTGCCTGGAGCCCACTCCCCGGGAGTGCGAGCTCCTACGAGCAGTACTTC.